The 9 T cell receptor beta chains given below trace back to one sample, sequenced in a study of Graves' ophthalmopathy and Graves' hyperthyroidism. CDR3 regions of TCR beta were amplified from RNA transcripts. HTBI primers were employed in first-round RT-PCR, then a second-round multiplex PCR followed. MiXCR was run by TCRdb on the multiplex PCR reads, yielding one entry per CDR3 protein. The sample holds 300,000 to 350,000 distinct CDR3 sequences, roughly 17% seen once. Source material: peripheral blood. The receptors were sampled from an adult man with Graves' ophthalmopathy.

This clonotype was counted at least ten times. This chain connects TRBV18 to TRBJ2-5; D unresolved. Between the trimmed V and J ends, which lost 1 base and 0 bases, there was a span of 3 bases. The CDR3 covers 13 residues. CDR1 and CDR2 (germline): KGHSH, LQKENI. In DNA form, the CDR3 reads TGTGCCAGCTCACCACAGGACCAAGAGACCCAGTACTTC. Amino acids: CASSPQDQETQYF.

The V gene is TRBV30, the J gene TRBJ1-1; no reliable D call. The germline V gene has CDR1 GTSNPN and CDR2 SVGIG (reference sequence). V lost 0 bases, J lost 0 bases, and 8 bases lay in between. The length of the CDR3 is 14 residues. As DNA, the CDR3 is TGTGCCTGGAGTGTAGTGTCTGTGAACACTGAAGCTTTCTTT. It is translated as CAWSVVSVNTEAFF. Full variable domain (rest looked up from reference TRBV30 and TRBJ1-1): SQTIHQWPATLVQPVGSPLSLECTVEGTSNPNLYWYRQAAGRGLQLLFYSVGIGQISSEVPQNLSASRPQDRQFILSSKKLLLSDSGFYLCAWSVVSVNTEAFFGQGTRLTVV.

This clonotype was counted at least ten times. This chain joins TRBV10-1 and TRBJ2-1; 8 bases map to TRBD2. The CDR3 has 15 amino acids. V lost 3 bases, J lost 2 bases, and 3 bases stayed unmatched. Germline lookup yields CDR1 WNHNN and CDR2 SYGVQD (reference sequence). CDR3: CASSDAGGPYNEQFF. DNA of the CDR3: TGCGCCAGCAGTGATGCGGGGGGTCCCTACAATGAGCAGTTCTTC.

At least ten counts were recorded for this clonotype. The J gene is TRBJ2-7, the V gene TRBV4-1; D remains ambiguous. Trimming left V 3 bases short and J 3 bases short, with 21 bases between. Germline loops: CDR1 MGHRA, CDR2 YSYEKL. The CDR3 has 17 residues. The CDR3 here is CASSQQPAGVGVYEQYF. CDR3 sequence (DNA): TGCGCCAGCAGCCAGCAACCGGCAGGCGTTGGTGTCTACGAGCAGTACTTC.

This clonotype appeared a few times. V gene TRBV27 combines with J gene TRBJ1-6; 8 bases match TRBD1. The V gene end was trimmed by 6 bases and the J gene end by 6 bases; junction bases not matched to a gene: 7. The CDR3 length is 15 residues. Germline V CDR1 and CDR2: MNHEY, SMNVEV (reference sequence). CDR3 residues: CASRWTGRINSPLHF. CDR3 DNA: TGTGCCAGCAGATGGACAGGGCGCATTAATTCACCCCTCCACTTT.

This chain connects TRBV4-1 to TRBJ1-1; TRBD1 might be the D (6 bases). Trimming removed 4 bases from V and 3 bases from J, with 12 bases in between. This CDR3 is built from 14 residues. Germline V lookup: CDR1 MGHRA, CDR2 YSYEKL. CDR3 region: CASSRGGWDTEAFF. CDR3 coding DNA: TGCGCCAGCAGCCGAGGGGGTTGGGACACTGAAGCTTTCTTT.

This clonotype was counted ten times or more. The chain has TRBV4-1 and TRBJ2-5, with D possibly being TRBD1 or TRBD2 (5 bases each). V was pared by 0 bases and J by 3 bases, with 20 bases between. The CDR3 extends over 18 amino acids. The germline V gene encodes CDR1 MGHRA and CDR2 YSYEKL. CDR3 in DNA: TGCGCCAGCAGCCAAGAAAGGACGGGAAGGGGTACGGAAGAGACCCAGTACTTC. It is translated as CASSQERTGRGTEETQYF.

This clonotype was seen ten or more times. This may come from a read error, since a much larger clone is one base off. This chain uses TRBV30 with TRBJ1-6, with D possibly matching TRBD1 (6 bases). V lost 3 bases to trimming and J lost 6 bases, with 9 bases between them. In germline, CDR1 is GTSNPN, CDR2 SVGIG (reference sequence). There are 13 residues in the CDR3. The CDR3 coding sequence is TGTGCCTGGAGGGGACATGGTAATTCACCCCTCCACTTT. It is translated as CAWRGHGNSPLHF.

This clonotype was observed many times. The V call is TRBV11-1, the J call TRBJ2-7, with 11 bases fitting TRBD2. The trim removed 6 bases at V and 6 bases at J, leaving 7 bases unmatched. The CDR3 spans 14 residues. Germline CDR1 reads SGHAT; CDR2 reads FQDESV (reference sequence). The CDR3 DNA sequence: TGTGCCAGCAGTAACTCCGGGACTAGCGGCGAGCAGTACTTC. Translated: CASSNSGTSGEQYF.